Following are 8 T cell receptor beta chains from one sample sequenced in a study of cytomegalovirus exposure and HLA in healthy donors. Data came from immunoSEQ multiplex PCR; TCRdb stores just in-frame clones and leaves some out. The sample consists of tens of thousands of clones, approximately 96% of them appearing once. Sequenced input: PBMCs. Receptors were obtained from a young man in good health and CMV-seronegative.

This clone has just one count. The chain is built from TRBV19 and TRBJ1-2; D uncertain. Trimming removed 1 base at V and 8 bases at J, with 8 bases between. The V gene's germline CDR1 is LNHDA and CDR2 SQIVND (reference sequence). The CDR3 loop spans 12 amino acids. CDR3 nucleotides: TGTGCCAGTAGTATAGTCGACGGGGGCTACACCTTC. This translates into CASSIVDGGYTF.

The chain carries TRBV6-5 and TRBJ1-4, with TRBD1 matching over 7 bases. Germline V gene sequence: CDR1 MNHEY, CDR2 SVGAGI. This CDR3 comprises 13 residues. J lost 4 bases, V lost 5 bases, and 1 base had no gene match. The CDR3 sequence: CASSRGLNEKLFF. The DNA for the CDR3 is TGTGCCAGCAGTAGGGGGCTTAATGAAAAACTGTTTTTT.

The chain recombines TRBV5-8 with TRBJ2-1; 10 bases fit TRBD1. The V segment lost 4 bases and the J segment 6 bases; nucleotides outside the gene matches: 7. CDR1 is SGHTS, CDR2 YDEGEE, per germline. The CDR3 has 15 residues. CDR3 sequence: CASSQGTGASNEQFF. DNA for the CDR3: TGTGCCAGCAGCCAAGGGACAGGGGCGAGCAATGAGCAGTTCTTC.

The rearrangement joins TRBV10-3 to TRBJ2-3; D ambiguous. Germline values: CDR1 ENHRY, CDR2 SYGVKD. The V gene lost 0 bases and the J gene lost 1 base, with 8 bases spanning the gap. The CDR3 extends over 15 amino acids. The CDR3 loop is CAISESREGTDTQYF. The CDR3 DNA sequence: TGTGCCATCAGTGAGTCGAGAGAGGGCACAGATACGCAGTATTTT.

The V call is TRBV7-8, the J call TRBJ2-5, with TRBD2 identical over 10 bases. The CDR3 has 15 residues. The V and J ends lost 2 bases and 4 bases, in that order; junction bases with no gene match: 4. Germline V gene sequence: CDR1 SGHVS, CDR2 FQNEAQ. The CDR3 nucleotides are TGTGCCAGCAGCTTACTAGCGGGAGACATAGAGACCCAGTACTTC. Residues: CASSLLAGDIETQYF.

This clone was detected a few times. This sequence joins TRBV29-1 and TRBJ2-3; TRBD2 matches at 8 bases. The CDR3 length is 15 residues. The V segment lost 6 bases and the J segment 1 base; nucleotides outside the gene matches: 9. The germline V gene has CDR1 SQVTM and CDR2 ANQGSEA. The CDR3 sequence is CSVLGRASGTDTQYF. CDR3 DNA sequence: TGCAGCGTCCTCGGGAGGGCCTCGGGCACAGATACGCAGTATTTT.

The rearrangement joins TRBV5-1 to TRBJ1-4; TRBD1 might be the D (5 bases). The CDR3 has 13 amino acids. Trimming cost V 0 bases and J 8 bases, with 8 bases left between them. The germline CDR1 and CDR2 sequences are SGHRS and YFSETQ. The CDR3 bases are TGCGCCAGCAGCTTGGATCCAGGGGAAAAACTGTTTTTT. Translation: CASSLDPGEKLFF. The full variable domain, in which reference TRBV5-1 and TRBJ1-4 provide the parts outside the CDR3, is KAGVTQTPRYLIKTRGQQVTLSCSPISGHRSVSWYQQTPGQGLQFLFEYFSETQRNKGNFPGRFSGRQFSNSRSEMNVSTLELGDSALYLCASSLDPGEKLFFGSGTQLSVL.

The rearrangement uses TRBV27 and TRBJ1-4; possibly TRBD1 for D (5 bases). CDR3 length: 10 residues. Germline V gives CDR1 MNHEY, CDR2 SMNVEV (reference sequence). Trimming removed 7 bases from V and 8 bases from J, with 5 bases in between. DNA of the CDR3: TGTGCCAGCAAGGGGGAAAAACTGTTTTTT. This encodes CASKGEKLFF.